This TCR beta chain emerged from a study of identical twins. The CDR3 runs to 13 residues. Germline V lookup: CDR1 ENHRY, CDR2 SYGVKD. Deletions cut 5 bases from V and 4 bases from J, with 12 bases between. TCRdb reanalysed the 5' RACE reads using MiXCR and keeps one entry per CDR3 protein. The data hold about 890,000 distinct CDR3 sequences, with 12% observed a single time. This clonotype was counted at least ten times. A further study also used this sample, focusing on yellow fever vaccine responses in identical twins.

The sequence was obtained from a woman younger than 35 in good health. The rearrangement uses TRBV10-3 and TRBJ2-7; possibly TRBD1 for D (5 bases). The sample taken for sequencing was PBMCs. DNA of the CDR3: TGTGCCATCAGTCAGCAGGGAAAGTACGAGCAGTACGTC. It codes for CAISQQGKYEQYV.